The sequence of this T cell receptor beta chain was determined in a study of shared clonotypes between healthy human individuals. Assay used: immunoSEQ multiplex PCR; TCRdb lists only in-frame clones, some missing. The sample carries 600,000 to 750,000 clones, 72% recorded once. The receptor comes from a woman in her twenties or thirties in good health. Sequences were obtained from memory CD4+ T cells sorted from blood. The subset is: CD45RA-negative fraction.

The CDR3 nucleotides read TGTGCCAGCTCACGTGTGCGGGAGTCACACGGAGATACGCAGTATTTT. This sequence encodes CASSRVRESHGDTQYF. This chain uses TRBV18 with TRBJ2-3; TRBD2 matches 7 bases. CDR1 is KGHSH, CDR2 LQKENI, per germline. The junction had 12 bases not matched to a gene; V was cut back by 4 bases and J by 5 bases. The CDR3 has 16 residues.